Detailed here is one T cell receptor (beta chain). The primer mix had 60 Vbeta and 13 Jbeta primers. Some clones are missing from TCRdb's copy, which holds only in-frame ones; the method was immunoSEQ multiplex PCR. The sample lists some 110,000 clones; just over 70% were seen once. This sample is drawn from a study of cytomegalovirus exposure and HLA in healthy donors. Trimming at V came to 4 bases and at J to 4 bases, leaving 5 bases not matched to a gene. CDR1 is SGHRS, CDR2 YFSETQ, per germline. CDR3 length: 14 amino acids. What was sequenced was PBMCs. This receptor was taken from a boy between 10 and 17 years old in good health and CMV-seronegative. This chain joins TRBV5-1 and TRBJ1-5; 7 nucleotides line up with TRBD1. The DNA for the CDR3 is TGCGCCAGCAGCCCGACAGGGCCTAATCAGCCCCAGCATTTT. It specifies CASSPTGPNQPQHF.